The 16 T cell receptor beta chains in this list originate from one sample, sequenced in a study of graft-versus-host responses after intestinal transplantation. These TCRs are of unknown antigen specificity. Profiled with immunoSEQ multiplex PCR; TCRdb holds only in-frame clones, not every one. The data contain around 100,000 clones, roughly 91% of them seen just once; the ten biggest clones take up about 0.18%. Sequencing used unstimulated CD4+ T cells sorted from spleen or lymph node cells, obtained before transplant. All receptors derive from a human donor who was the organ donor for an intestinal transplant.

This rearrangement joins TRBV6-1 to TRBJ2-7; D is uncertain. Trimming removed 4 bases at V and 6 bases at J, with 7 bases between. The CDR3 contains 11 residues. Germline V gene sequence: CDR1 MNHNS, CDR2 SASEGT. Here the CDR3 reads CASSAVVEQYF. The DNA for the CDR3 is TGTGCCAGCAGTGCAGTCGTCGAGCAGTACTTC.

The rearrangement links TRBV5-5 to TRBJ1-5, with a weak D call TRBD1 (5 bases). This CDR3 has 12 residues. V was trimmed by 5 bases and J by 8 bases, leaving 11 bases between them. Germline lookup yields CDR1 SGHKS and CDR2 YYEKEE (reference sequence). The CDR3 reads CASSYGGEPQHF. For the CDR3, the DNA is TGTGCCAGCAGTTACGGGGGTGAGCCCCAGCATTTT.

The V call is TRBV5-1, the J call TRBJ2-1; D is perhaps TRBD2 (5 bases). The CDR3 sequence is 18 residues long. V lost 0 bases and J 0 bases, leaving 16 bases between the germline ends. Germline CDR1 and CDR2: SGHRS and YFSETQ. This chain's CDR3 is CASSLASLRASSYNEQFF. CDR3 in DNA: TGCGCCAGCAGCTTGGCCAGCTTGCGGGCTAGCTCCTACAATGAGCAGTTCTTC.

This rearrangement joins TRBV4-2 to TRBJ2-2; D not certain. This CDR3 region has 14 residues. V lost 4 bases and J 6 bases, leaving 12 bases between the germline ends. Germline CDR1 LGHNA, CDR2 YNFKEQ. CDR3 protein: CASSRGGWAGELFF. In DNA, the CDR3 is TGTGCCAGCAGCCGTGGCGGTTGGGCCGGGGAGCTGTTTTTT.

The chain carries TRBV28 and TRBJ1-2; 7 bases align to TRBD1. The CDR3 is made up of 15 amino acids. With V trimmed by 1 base and J by 4 bases, 6 bases remained unmatched. From germline, CDR1 is MDHEN and CDR2 SYDVKM. The CDR3 DNA follows: TGTGCCAGCAGTTTATCGGGGGACAGCTCCTATGGCTACACCTTC. It encodes CASSLSGDSSYGYTF.

V is TRBV2 and J is TRBJ1-2, with D possibly being TRBD1 (6 bases). CDR1 and CDR2 from the germline V gene are SNHLY and FYNNEI. The CDR3 consists of 13 residues. V dropped 6 bases and J dropped 8 bases, with 16 bases sitting between them. The CDR3 sequence is CASSARLQGGYTF. CDR3 nucleotides: TGTGCCAGCAGCGCAAGATTACAGGGAGGCTACACCTTC.

This sequence joins TRBV19 and TRBJ1-2, with 9 bases lining up with TRBD1. Germline assignment: CDR1 LNHDA and CDR2 SQIVND (reference sequence). The V gene end was trimmed by 5 bases and the J gene end by 4 bases; junction bases not matched to a gene: 2. The CDR3 sequence is 13 residues long. Here the CDR3 reads CASSAQGAYGYTF. CDR3 nucleotide sequence: TGTGCCAGTAGTGCACAGGGGGCCTATGGCTACACCTTC. Variable domain in full (rest from reference TRBV19 and TRBJ1-2): DGGITQSPKYLFRKEGQNVTLSCEQNLNHDAMYWYRQDPGQGLRLIYYSQIVNDFQKGDIAEGYSVSREKKESFPLTVTSAQKNPTAFYLCASSAQGAYGYTFGSGTRLTVV.

V and J are TRBV7-2 and TRBJ2-1; 7 bases are a match to TRBD2. V shed 3 bases and J 0 bases; nucleotides not matched to a gene: 2. CDR3 length: 15 amino acids. Germline CDR1 reads SGHTA; CDR2 reads FQGNSA. CDR3 loop: CASSLGGGSYNEQFF. CDR3 DNA: TGTGCCAGCAGCTTGGGCGGGGGCTCCTACAATGAGCAGTTCTTC.

The rearrangement joins TRBV6-7 to TRBJ2-3; TRBD1 might be the D (6 bases). TRBV6-7 has ORF status, its function being uncertain. Trimming removed 6 bases at V and 5 bases at J, with 21 bases between. The CDR3 totals 16 residues. CDR3 region: CASSPRTVTVGDTQYF. DNA for the CDR3: TGTGCCAGCAGCCCAAGGACAGTGACCGTGGGAGATACGCAGTATTTT.

The chain is built from TRBV2 and TRBJ1-5; D is uncertain. V gave up 4 bases and J gave up 9 bases, with 10 bases separating them. The CDR3 is 12 amino acids. CDR1 and CDR2 (germline): SNHLY, FYNNEI. CDR3 amino acids: CASSARPWPQHF. CDR3 sequence (DNA): TGTGCCAGCAGTGCCAGGCCGTGGCCCCAGCATTTT.

This clone is a singleton in its sample. The V and J genes are TRBV5-5 and TRBJ1-1; D ambiguous. CDR3 length: 13 residues. The germline gives CDR1 SGHKS, CDR2 YYEKEE (reference sequence). V lost 0 bases and J 11 bases, leaving 14 bases between the germline ends. The CDR3, as DNA: TGTGCCAGCAGCTTGGATTTGAGGTTGCCGGCTTTCTTT. Amino acids: CASSLDLRLPAFF.

This clone was observed a single time. The V gene is TRBV29-1, the J gene TRBJ1-3; D ambiguous. The V end was cut by 4 bases, the J end by 0 bases, with 7 bases between. CDR1 and CDR2 (germline): SQVTM, ANQGSEA. The CDR3 runs to 13 residues. The CDR3 DNA sequence: TGCAGCGTTGTGGAGCCCTCTGGAAACACCATATATTTT. Its protein is CSVVEPSGNTIYF.

CDR3 DNA sequence: TGTGCCAGCAACCGGGACAGGGACTACAATGAGCAGTTCTTC. It is translated as CASNRDRDYNEQFF. This chain connects TRBV28 to TRBJ2-1; TRBD1 matches 9 bases. This CDR3 has 14 amino acids. Germline V gene data show CDR1 as MDHEN and CDR2 as SYDVKM. The trim removed 7 bases at V and 3 bases at J, leaving 4 bases unmatched.

The chain combines TRBV5-1 with TRBJ2-1, with unresolved D. Germline CDR1 reads SGHRS; CDR2 reads YFSETQ. Trimming removed 1 base at V and 4 bases at J, with 18 bases between. This CDR3 region has 17 residues. The CDR3 region is CASSLSGLQKVYNEQFF. The CDR3, as DNA: TGCGCCAGCAGCTTGTCAGGTCTCCAGAAAGTTTACAATGAGCAGTTCTTC.

The chain employs TRBV20-1 and TRBJ2-5; no reliable D call. V lost 1 base and J lost 5, with 2 bases in between. Germline assignment: CDR1 DFQATT and CDR2 SNEGSKA (reference sequence). CDR3 size: 10 residues. DNA of the CDR3: TGCAGTGCTAGAGCTGAGACCCAGTACTTC. Protein product: CSARAETQYF.

This chain connects TRBV7-3 to TRBJ2-1; D is perhaps TRBD2 (6 bases). Trimming shortened V by 4 bases and J by 7 bases, and 14 bases separated the two germline ends. CDR1 SGHTA and CDR2 FQGTGA come from the germline V gene. This CDR3 contains 14 residues. The DNA for the CDR3 is TGTGCCAGCAGCTCCTGGGGGGACGAGAATGAGCAGTTCTTC. Its protein product is CASSSWGDENEQFF.